This T cell receptor (beta chain) is from a study of T cell responses to AZD1222 COVID-19 vaccine. Sequenced by immunoSEQ multiplex PCR; TCRdb stores in-frame clones only, minus some. The data contain roughly 150,000 clones, around 86% of them singletons. Second-dose groups at about 4 or about 12 weeks were pooled. General study results and limits: Vaccination with two AZD1222 doses was followed by a rise in Spike-specific TCR breadth and depth. With dominance at 160-218 and 743-854, vaccine-associated CD4 TCRs spanned spike. Variant regions that are unmutated are reportedly the target of nearly half of spike-specific TCRs.

Comments on this clone: Its target is unknown.

Germline CDR1 and CDR2: MDHEN and SYDVKM. V lost 9 bases and J 0 bases, leaving 12 bases between the germline ends. There are 13 residues in the CDR3. The source was peripheral blood, collected 28 days after the second AZD1222 dose. V usage is TRBV28 and J usage is TRBJ2-7; D is ambiguous. This TCR was sampled from an adult who received the AZD1222 COVID-19 vaccine. CDR3 DNA sequence: TGTGCCAGTCTTTCGGCTGTCTCCTACGAGCAGTACTTC. Protein: CASLSAVSYEQYF.